This paragraph covers one T cell receptor beta chain sequence. What it binds is unknown. The sample belongs to a study of Ad26.COV2.S vaccination and SARS-CoV-2 variants. Treatment noted: roughly 20 received Ad26.COV2.S at low or high dose, single or two shots; about 5 received placebo; per-sample allocation not given. Repertoires come from day 63 after the first vaccine or placebo injection. Libraries were prepared by immunoSEQ multiplex PCR; TCRdb keeps only in-frame clonotypes and omits some of them. This sample yields roughly 460,000 clones, of which 89% are seen a single time; more than 1.5% belongs to the top ten. Germline CDR1 reads LNHDA; CDR2 reads SQIVND (reference sequence). The CDR3 length is 17 residues. Unmatched junction bases numbered 5, after V lost 4 bases and J lost 5 bases. Broader study findings: A substantial breadth of spike-specific CD8+ and CD4+ T cell responses after vaccination has been reported.

The sample in question was peripheral blood, obtained in a trial of Ad26.COV2.S vaccine versus placebo. The sequence came from a person aged 18-60 years who received the Ad26.COV2.S COVID-19 vaccine or a placebo. The chain is built from TRBV19 and TRBJ2-2; 15 bases are a match to TRBD2. For the CDR3, the DNA is TGTGCCAGTAGTAGAGGACTAGCGGGGGGGCCTACCGGGGAGCTGTTTTTT. The encoded protein is CASSRGLAGGPTGELFF.